Many counts were recorded for the clone carrying this T cell receptor (beta chain). From germline, CDR1 is MNHEY and CDR2 SVGEGT. CDR3 length equals 12 residues. Trimming cost V 6 bases and J 7 bases, with 9 bases left between them. This entry belongs to a study of blood T cell repertoires in COVID-19. Background on the study: From the United States, Italy and Spain came samples of acute and convalescent COVID-19. PBMCs, B-cell-depleted T cells, or T cells provided the cDNA or gDNA that made up the material.

Original processing notes: Amplification with reference gene primers provided the estimates of nucleated cell counts. Profiling relied on immunoSEQ multiplex PCR, and the TCRdb table lists in-frame clones only, not all of them. V and J calls and clone size come straight from that table; D and trimming were deduced from the DNA. The sample includes some 64,000 clones, about 70% of them seen just once. This clonotype was sampled from a human donor in a cohort sampled during active COVID-19. This chain uses TRBV6-2 or TRBV6-3 with TRBJ2-2; the D is unclear. The sequencing sample was made of peripheral blood. In DNA, the CDR3 is TGTGCCAGCAGCCCCGAGTTCGGGGAGCTGTTTTTT. This translates into CASSPEFGELFF.